Shown below are 5 T cell receptor beta chains from a single sample sequenced in a study of blood T cell repertoires in COVID-19. Profiling relied on immunoSEQ multiplex PCR, and the TCRdb table lists in-frame clones only, not all of them. In the table there are about 180,000 clones, 80% to 90% of which are singletons. Material: peripheral blood. The receptors were sampled from a human donor with active or convalescent COVID-19. The donor label of this sample is uncertain.

This chain joins TRBV5-1 and TRBJ2-1, with a possible D match to TRBD1 (6 bases). Trimming shortened V by 0 bases and J by 7 bases, and 14 bases separated the two germline ends. Germline V gene lookup returns CDR1 SGHRS and CDR2 YFSETQ. The CDR3 covers 15 residues. CDR3 protein: CASSLDRVRRNEQFF. DNA for the CDR3: TGCGCCAGCAGCTTGGACAGGGTTCGGAGGAATGAGCAGTTCTTC.

The V call is TRBV12-5, the J call TRBJ2-5; TRBD2 aligns across 7 bases. With 5 bases clipped from V and 4 bases from J, the junction kept 4 bases outside the gene matches. Germline lookup yields CDR1 LGHNT and CDR2 FRNRAP. There are 13 residues in the CDR3. This chain's CDR3 is CASGRGVGETQYF. CDR3 bases: TGTGCTAGTGGTCGGGGGGTGGGAGAGACCCAGTACTTC.

The chain combines TRBV4-3 with TRBJ2-7; D gene ambiguous. The CDR3 totals 14 residues. With 4 bases removed from V and 6 bases from J, the gap between germline ends came to 16 bases. Germline values: CDR1 LGHNA, CDR2 YSLEER. In DNA form, the CDR3 reads TGCGCCAGCAGCCCTAACCCGTCCCCCGGCGAGCAGTACTTC. Encoded protein: CASSPNPSPGEQYF.

This chain uses TRBV9 with TRBJ1-3; a weak D match, TRBD1 (5 bases). V lost 0 bases to trimming and J lost 0 bases, with 13 bases between them. CDR1 and CDR2 (germline): SGDLS, YYNGEE. The CDR3 has 17 amino acids. The chain's CDR3 is CASSVGQRDTSGNTIYF. The CDR3 DNA reads as TGTGCCAGCAGCGTAGGACAGAGAGACACCTCTGGAAACACCATATATTTT.

J is TRBJ2-5 and V is TRBV29-1; 8 positions match TRBD1. V lost 4 bases to trimming and J lost 3 bases; unmatched junction nucleotides: 4. The germline gives CDR1 SQVTM, CDR2 ANQGSEA. This CDR3 is 13 amino acids long. The DNA of the CDR3 is TGCAGCGTTGCTGGGACAGGAGAAGAGACCCAGTACTTC. The encoded protein is CSVAGTGEETQYF.